A single T cell receptor beta chain is shown here with its context. This sample is drawn from a study of blood T cell repertoires in COVID-19. Across the whole study: The study drew acute and convalescent COVID-19 samples from the United States, Italy and Spain. The analysed material was cDNA or gDNA that came from T cells, B-cell-depleted T cells, or PBMCs.

Under the authors' procedure: Reference gene primer amplification in the assay estimated nucleated cell counts. Measured with immunoSEQ multiplex PCR; TCRdb has only the in-frame clones, and not every one. V, J and clone size derive from that table, while D and trimming were established from the DNA sequence. The sample lists 95,000 to 100,000 clones, more than 75% occurring once. Germline V CDR1 and CDR2: MDHEN, SYDVKM. The CDR3 sequence is 13 residues long. The V gene lost 7 bases and the J gene lost 5 bases, with 12 bases spanning the gap. Sequenced sample: peripheral blood. The chain uses TRBV28 and TRBJ1-5; D might be TRBD1 (6 bases). The sequence came from a woman aged 25-40 years with acute or convalescent COVID-19. DNA of the CDR3: TGTGCCAGCAAGGGGGAAATCGATCAGCCCCAGCATTTT. Translated, it gives CASKGEIDQPQHF.